The sequence of this T cell receptor (beta chain) was determined in a study of blood T cell repertoires in COVID-19. Study details: PBMCs, B-cell-depleted T cells, or T cells were the source of the cDNA or gDNA that made up the material.

Using immunoSEQ multiplex PCR, the repertoire was profiled, and TCRdb retains in-frame clones only, with some absent. The sample holds 150,000 to 200,000 clones, about 90% seen once. J lost 3 bases, V lost 0 bases, and 7 bases had no gene match. CDR1 and CDR2 from the germline V gene are LGHDT and YNNKEL (reference sequence). CDR3 length: 17 amino acids. Patients of the Seattle cohort, enrolled during active infection, were followed longitudinally. The chain carries TRBV3-1 (or the pseudogene TRBV3-2) and TRBJ2-1; 8 bases line up with TRBD2. This TCR derives from a woman aged 60-75 years with COVID-19, enrolled during active disease. Sequences were obtained from peripheral blood. The CDR3 sequence: CASSQEVGREGYNEQFF. The CDR3, as DNA: TGTGCCAGCAGCCAAGAGGTGGGACGGGAGGGCTACAATGAGCAGTTCTTC.